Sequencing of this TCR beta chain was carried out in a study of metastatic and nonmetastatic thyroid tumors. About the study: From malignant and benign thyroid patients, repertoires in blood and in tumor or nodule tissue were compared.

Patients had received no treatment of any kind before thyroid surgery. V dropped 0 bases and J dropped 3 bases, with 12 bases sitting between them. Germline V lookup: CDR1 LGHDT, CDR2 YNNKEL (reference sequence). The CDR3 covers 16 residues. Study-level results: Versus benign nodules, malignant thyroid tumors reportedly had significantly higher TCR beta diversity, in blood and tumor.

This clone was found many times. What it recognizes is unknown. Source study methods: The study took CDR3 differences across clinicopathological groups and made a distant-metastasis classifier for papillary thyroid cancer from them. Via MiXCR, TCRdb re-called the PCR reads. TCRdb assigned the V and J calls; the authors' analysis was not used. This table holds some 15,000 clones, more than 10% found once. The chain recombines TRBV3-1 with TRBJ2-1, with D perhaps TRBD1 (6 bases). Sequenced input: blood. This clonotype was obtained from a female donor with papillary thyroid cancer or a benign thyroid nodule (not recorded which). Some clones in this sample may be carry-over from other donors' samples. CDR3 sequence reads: CASSQEMGAGYNEQFF. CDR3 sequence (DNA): TGTGCCAGCAGCCAAGAGATGGGGGCTGGCTACAATGAGCAGTTCTTC.